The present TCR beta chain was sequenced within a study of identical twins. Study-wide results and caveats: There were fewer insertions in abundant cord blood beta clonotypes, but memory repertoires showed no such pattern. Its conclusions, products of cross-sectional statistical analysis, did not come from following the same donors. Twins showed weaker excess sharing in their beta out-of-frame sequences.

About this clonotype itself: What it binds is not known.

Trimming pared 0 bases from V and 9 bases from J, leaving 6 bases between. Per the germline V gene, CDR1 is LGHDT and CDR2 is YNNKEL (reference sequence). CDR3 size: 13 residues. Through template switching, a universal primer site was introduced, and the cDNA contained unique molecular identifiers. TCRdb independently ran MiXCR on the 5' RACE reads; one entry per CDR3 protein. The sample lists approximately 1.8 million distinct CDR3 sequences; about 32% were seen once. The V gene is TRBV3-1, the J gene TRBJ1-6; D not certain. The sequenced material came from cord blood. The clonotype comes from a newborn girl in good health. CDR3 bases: TGTGCCAGCAGCCAAGATTACGGTTCACCCCTCCACTTT. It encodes CASSQDYGSPLHF.